These 27 T cell receptor beta chains were sequenced from one sample in a study of immune evolution from preneoplasia to lung adenocarcinoma. Data came from immunoSEQ multiplex PCR; TCRdb stores just in-frame clones and leaves some out. The data hold 10,000 or so clones, with 65% to 80% observed a single time. Specimen: FFPE normal lung tissue adjacent to the tumor. Source of these receptors: a person between 55 and 69 years old with lung adenocarcinoma. Some clones in this sample may be carry-over from other donors' samples.

The rearrangement joins TRBV5-6 to TRBJ1-3; possible D gene TRBD1, 5 bases. This CDR3 is 15 amino acids long. Trimming took off 1 base at V and 0 bases at J, with 8 bases between the two ends. Germline V CDR1 and CDR2: SGHDT, YYEEEE. This chain's CDR3 is CASSLPGNSGNTIYF. The CDR3, as DNA: TGTGCCAGCAGCTTGCCAGGGAACTCTGGAAACACCATATATTTT. Using reference TRBV5-6 and TRBJ1-3 for the parts outside the CDR3, the full variable domain is DAGVTQSPTHLIKTRGQQVTLRCSPKSGHDTVSWYQQALGQGPQFIFQYYEEEERQRGNFPDRFSGHQFPNYSSELNVNALLLGDSALYLCASSLPGNSGNTIYFGEGSWLTVV.

Note on this clone: Germline and junction disagree at one end, which may indicate a read error. This chain joins TRBV19 and TRBJ1-5, with D possibly TRBD1 on 5 matching bases. Per germline, CDR1 LNHDA and CDR2 SQIVND (reference sequence). CDR3 length: 14 residues. The CDR3 DNA follows: TGTGCCAGTAGTGTAGACAGTAGCAATCAGCCCCAGCATTTT. This encodes CASSVDSSNQPQHF. The full variable domain, with the rest looked up from reference TRBV19 and TRBJ1-5, is DGGITQSPKYLFRKEGQNVTLSCEQNLNHDAMYWYRQDPGQGLRLIYYSQIVNDFQKGDIAEGYSVSREKKESFPLTVTSAQKNPTAFYLCASSVDSSNQPQHFGDGTRLSIL.

About this clone: This sample also contains other DNA sequences that code for the same CDR3. The gene calls are TRBV5-1 and TRBJ2-3; 8 nucleotides match TRBD1. CDR1 is SGHRS, CDR2 YFSETQ, per germline. The CDR3 extends over 14 amino acids. The J segment lost 1 base and the V segment lost 3 bases, leaving 1 base of the junction unmatched. The DNA for the CDR3 is TGCGCCAGCAGCTCGGGACAGGGCACAGATACGCAGTATTTT. Translation gives CASSSGQGTDTQYF.

The chain links TRBV7-6 to TRBJ1-1, with a possible D match to TRBD1 (6 bases). The CDR3 covers 15 residues. The germline V gene has CDR1 SGHVS and CDR2 FNYEAQ. Trimming removed 3 bases at V and 5 bases at J, with 16 bases between. Here the CDR3 reads CASSLSLGGMTEAFF. The DNA for the CDR3 is TGTGCCAGCAGCTTGAGCTTGGGGGGCATGACTGAAGCTTTCTTT.

Only a few counts were recorded for this clone. J is TRBJ2-3 and V is TRBV9, with 9 bases lining up with TRBD2. J lost 4 bases, V lost 3 bases, and 6 bases had no gene match. The germline V gene encodes CDR1 SGDLS and CDR2 YYNGEE. The length of the CDR3 is 15 residues. CDR3 in amino acids: CASSGGAGGADTQYF. The CDR3 DNA reads as TGTGCCAGCAGCGGAGGGGCGGGAGGGGCAGATACGCAGTATTTT.

This chain uses TRBV5-4 with TRBJ2-5; 10 bases agree with TRBD2. The CDR3 sequence is 15 residues long. Germline V CDR1 and CDR2: SGHNT, YYREEE (reference sequence). The V segment lost 2 bases and the J segment 5 bases; nucleotides outside the gene matches: 6. Here the CDR3 reads CASSLSSGRQETQYF. CDR3 nucleotides: TGTGCCAGCAGCTTATCTAGCGGGAGACAGGAGACCCAGTACTTC.

Written as DNA, the CDR3 is TGTGCCACCAGCAGTTTTGCTTCTGAGCAGTTCTTC. This sequence encodes CATSSFASEQFF. This chain joins TRBV15 and TRBJ2-1; D gene uncertain. The CDR3 runs 12 residues. Germline V gene sequence: CDR1 LNHNV, CDR2 YYDKDF (reference sequence). Trimming shortened V by 3 bases and J by 9 bases, and 9 bases separated the two germline ends.

J is TRBJ2-5 and V is TRBV5-1, with TRBD2 identical over 7 bases. The CDR3 runs to 15 residues. Germline V gene data show CDR1 as SGHRS and CDR2 as YFSETQ. The V and J ends lost 4 bases and 1 base, in that order; junction bases with no gene match: 7. CDR3 sequence: CASSPGGLGQETQYF. CDR3 nucleotides: TGCGCCAGCAGCCCGGGGGGACTGGGCCAAGAGACCCAGTACTTC.

J is TRBJ1-2 and V is TRBV19; 7 nucleotides align to TRBD1. This CDR3 comprises 19 residues. Trimming took 3 bases from V and 0 from J; bases not matched to a gene: 16. Per germline, CDR1 LNHDA and CDR2 SQIVND (reference sequence). CDR3 region: CASSIPGTELTRANYGYTF. For the CDR3, the DNA is TGTGCCAGTAGTATCCCCGGGACAGAACTTACCCGTGCTAACTATGGCTACACCTTC.

The CDR3 DNA follows: TGTGCCAGCAGCTTGGCCCTAGCGGGGAAGAACTACAATGAGCAGTTCTTC. Protein: CASSLALAGKNYNEQFF. J is TRBJ2-1 and V is TRBV5-5, with 9 positions matching TRBD2. This CDR3 contains 17 residues. Germline V gives CDR1 SGHKS, CDR2 YYEKEE (reference sequence). The V gene end was trimmed by 0 bases and the J gene end by 3 bases; junction bases not matched to a gene: 7.

This clone is categorized as medium-sized. The chain employs TRBV11-3 and TRBJ2-1; 9 positions match TRBD2. This CDR3 spans 18 amino acids. Trimming at V came to 1 base and at J to 4 bases, leaving 11 bases not matched to a gene. Germline loops: CDR1 SGHNT, CDR2 YENEEA. The CDR3 DNA reads TGTGCCAGCAGCTTAGGAGGGCAAAGACTAGCGGATTACAATGAGCAGTTCTTC. This gives the protein CASSLGGQRLADYNEQFF. Full variable domain (outside the CDR3, taken from reference TRBV11-3 and TRBJ2-1): EAGVVQSPRYKIIEKKQPVAFWCNPISGHNTLYWYLQNLGQGPELLIRYENEEAVDDSQLPKDRFSAERLKGVDSTLKIQPAELGDSAVYLCASSLGGQRLADYNEQFFGPGTRLTVL.

By share, this clone ranks as large (0.1 to 1%). V usage is TRBV5-4 and J usage is TRBJ1-1, with TRBD1 identical over 9 bases. Trimming took 4 bases from V and 4 from J; bases not matched to a gene: 11. The CDR3 runs to 16 residues. The V gene's germline CDR1 is SGHNT and CDR2 YYREEE (reference sequence). The CDR3 spells CASSPSQGASGTEAFF. DNA of the CDR3: TGTGCCAGCAGCCCCTCACAGGGGGCTTCGGGCACTGAAGCTTTCTTT.

The rearrangement links TRBV10-2 to TRBJ1-1; perhaps TRBD1 as D (5 bases). Looked up from germline, CDR1 is WSHSY and CDR2 is SAAADI. This CDR3 contains 11 residues. V dropped 8 bases and J dropped 10 bases, with 14 bases sitting between them. CDR3 amino acids: CASRGPDGAFF. DNA for the CDR3: TGCGCCAGCCGGGGCCCCGACGGAGCTTTCTTT.

A few counts support this clone. In DNA, the CDR3 is TGTGCCACCAGCGGGGCGAGGGGGACCGGGGAGCTGTTTTTT. Encoded protein: CATSGARGTGELFF. The genes are TRBV15 and TRBJ2-2, with D perhaps TRBD1 (6 bases). CDR3 size: 14 residues. Germline assignment: CDR1 LNHNV and CDR2 YYDKDF (reference sequence). V lost 5 bases to trimming and J lost 5 bases, with 12 bases between them.

The V call is TRBV28, the J call TRBJ1-2; D is ambiguous. The CDR3 contains 10 residues. V lost 5 bases, J lost 11 bases, and 9 bases lay in between. Germline assignment: CDR1 MDHEN and CDR2 SYDVKM. This chain's CDR3 is CASSGGSYTF. Written as DNA, the CDR3 is TGTGCCAGCAGTGGAGGGAGTTACACCTTC.

This chain joins TRBV29-1 and TRBJ2-3; D gene uncertain. The ends were cut back, 2 bases at V and 0 bases at J, with 12 bases in the middle. This CDR3 region has 15 residues. Germline lookup yields CDR1 SQVTM and CDR2 ANQGSEA. CDR3 sequence reads: CSVEPLSTSTDTQYF. The CDR3 DNA is TGCAGCGTTGAACCCCTCTCAACTAGCACAGATACGCAGTATTTT.

J is TRBJ1-2 and V is TRBV5-6; TRBD1 might be the D (6 bases). CDR1 is SGHDT, CDR2 YYEEEE, per germline. V shed 1 base and J shed 3 bases, with 16 bases lying between them. CDR3 length: 16 residues. CDR3 DNA sequence: TGTGCCAGCAGCTTGTTGGGGGCAGGGGCCCACTATGGCTACACCTTC. Its translation: CASSLLGAGAHYGYTF.

The gene calls are TRBV6-1 and TRBJ2-7; D possibly matches TRBD1 or TRBD2 (5 bases each). Germline values: CDR1 MNHNS, CDR2 SASEGT. Deletions cut 7 bases from V and 6 bases from J, with 16 bases between. CDR3 size: 13 residues. The CDR3 sequence is CASTERGVSEQYF. CDR3 nucleotide sequence: TGTGCCAGCACGGAGAGGGGAGTCTCCGAGCAGTACTTC.

This chain connects TRBV11-3 to TRBJ1-2; D uncertain. Germline V gives CDR1 SGHNT, CDR2 YENEEA. The ends were cut back, 5 bases at V and 2 bases at J, with 15 bases in the middle. The CDR3 is 15 amino acids. The CDR3 DNA is TGTGCCAGCAGCCCAGGTGGTATCCTGAACTATGGCTACACCTTC. Translating gives CASSPGGILNYGYTF.

The chain couples TRBV6-6 to TRBJ2-3; 7 bases are shared with TRBD2. The CDR3 has 14 residues. The ends lost 2 bases at V and 1 base at J; junction bases unmatched: 0. In germline, CDR1 is MNHNY, CDR2 SVGAGI (reference sequence). CDR3 amino acids: CASSYGGGTDTQYF. The CDR3 DNA reads TGTGCCAGCAGTTACGGGGGGGGCACAGATACGCAGTATTTT.

The genes are TRBV7-2 and TRBJ2-3; TRBD2 matches at 8 bases. CDR1 is SGHTA, CDR2 FQGNSA, per germline. This CDR3 spans 16 amino acids. With 5 bases clipped from V and 6 bases from J, the junction kept 13 bases outside the gene matches. The CDR3 DNA follows: TGTGCCAGCAGCCATACTAGCGGCCCTAGCTCGGATACGCAGTATTTT. Protein product: CASSHTSGPSSDTQYF.

A word on this clone: The junction differs from germline at one of its ends, possibly a read error. V and J are TRBV2 and TRBJ2-1; 7 bases line up with TRBD2. Germline-derived CDR1 and CDR2 are SNHLY and FYNNEI. This CDR3 region has 16 residues. In nucleotides, the CDR3 is TGTGCCAGCAGTCAAGCAGGCGGGAGCTCCTACAATGAGCAGTTCTTC. Protein sequence: CASSQAGGSSYNEQFF.

The chain employs TRBV7-2 and TRBJ2-2; no reliable D call. CDR3 length: 12 residues. CDR1 SGHTA and CDR2 FQGNSA come from the germline V gene. The V end lost 5 bases, the J end lost 8 bases, and 9 bases lay between the germline ends. CDR3 region: CASSKRMGELFF. In DNA, the CDR3 is TGTGCCAGCAGCAAGAGGATGGGGGAGCTGTTTTTT.

The CDR3 nucleotides read TGTGCCAGCTCACCCACCCTAGATGCAGATACGCAGTATTTT. This translates into CASSPTLDADTQYF. The V and J genes are TRBV18 and TRBJ2-3; D unresolved. Germline V gene lookup returns CDR1 KGHSH and CDR2 LQKENI. Trimming cost V 3 bases and J 4 bases, with 11 bases left between them. The CDR3 covers 14 residues. The full variable domain, rest sourced from reference TRBV18 and TRBJ2-3, is NAGVMQNPRHLVRRRGQEARLRCSPMKGHSHVYWYRQLPEEGLKFMVYLQKENIIDESGMPKERFSAEFPKEGPSILRIQQVVRGDSAAYFCASSPTLDADTQYFGPGTRLTVL.

In regard to this clone: The sample contains more than one DNA sequence encoding this CDR3. In DNA form, the CDR3 reads TGTGCCAGTAGTATTGGACAGCTCTATGGCTACACCTTC. Translation gives CASSIGQLYGYTF. The chain recombines TRBV19 with TRBJ1-2; perhaps TRBD1 as D (6 bases). The CDR3 is made up of 13 amino acids. Germline assignment: CDR1 LNHDA and CDR2 SQIVND (reference sequence). The V end was cut by 3 bases, the J end by 4 bases, with 9 bases between.

The chain employs TRBV29-1 and TRBJ1-2; 9 bases fit TRBD1. V dropped 6 bases and J dropped 6; count of bases not matched to a gene: 8. The CDR3 extends over 13 amino acids. Germline V gene sequence: CDR1 SQVTM, CDR2 ANQGSEA. The chain's CDR3 is CSVRTGARDGYTF. CDR3 nucleotides: TGCAGCGTAAGGACAGGGGCCCGGGATGGCTACACCTTC.

This chain uses TRBV28 with TRBJ1-1; a possible D gene is TRBD1 (5 bases). With 8 bases removed from V and 8 bases from J, the gap between germline ends came to 15 bases. Germline V gene lookup returns CDR1 MDHEN and CDR2 SYDVKM. This CDR3 is built from 12 residues. The CDR3 loop reads CASGEGAGEAFF. CDR3 DNA sequence: TGTGCCAGCGGCGAAGGGGCGGGGGAAGCTTTCTTT.